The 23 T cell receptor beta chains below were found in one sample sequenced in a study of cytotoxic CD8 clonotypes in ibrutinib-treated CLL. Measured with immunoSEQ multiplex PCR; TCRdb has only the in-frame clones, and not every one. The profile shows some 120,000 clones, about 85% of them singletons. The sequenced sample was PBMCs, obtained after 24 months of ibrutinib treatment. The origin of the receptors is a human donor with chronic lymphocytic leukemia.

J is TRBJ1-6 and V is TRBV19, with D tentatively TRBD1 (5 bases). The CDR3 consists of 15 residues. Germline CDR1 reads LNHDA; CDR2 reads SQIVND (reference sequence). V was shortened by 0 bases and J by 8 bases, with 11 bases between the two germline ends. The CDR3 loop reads CASSIDRDSYSPLHF. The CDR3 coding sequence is TGTGCCAGTAGTATAGATCGGGACTCCTATTCACCCCTCCACTTT.

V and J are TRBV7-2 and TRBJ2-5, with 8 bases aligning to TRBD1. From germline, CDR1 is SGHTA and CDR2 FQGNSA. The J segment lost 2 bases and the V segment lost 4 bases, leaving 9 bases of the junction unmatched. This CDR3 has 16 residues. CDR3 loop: CASSSDRVRAQETQYF. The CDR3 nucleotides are TGTGCCAGCAGCTCGGACAGGGTGCGGGCGCAAGAGACCCAGTACTTC.

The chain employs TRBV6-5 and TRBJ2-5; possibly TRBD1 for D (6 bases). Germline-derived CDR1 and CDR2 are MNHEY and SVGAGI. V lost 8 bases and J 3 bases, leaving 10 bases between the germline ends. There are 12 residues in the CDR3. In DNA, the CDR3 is TGTGCCAGCGGGGGCGAAGAAGAGACCCAGTACTTC. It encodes CASGGEEETQYF.

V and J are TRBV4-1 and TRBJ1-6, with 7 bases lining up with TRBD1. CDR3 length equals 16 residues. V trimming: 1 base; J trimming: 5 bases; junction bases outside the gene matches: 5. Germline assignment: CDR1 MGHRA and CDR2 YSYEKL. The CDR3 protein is CASSQVNRGNNSPLHF. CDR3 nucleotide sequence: TGCGCCAGCAGCCAAGTCAACAGGGGAAATAATTCACCCCTCCACTTT.

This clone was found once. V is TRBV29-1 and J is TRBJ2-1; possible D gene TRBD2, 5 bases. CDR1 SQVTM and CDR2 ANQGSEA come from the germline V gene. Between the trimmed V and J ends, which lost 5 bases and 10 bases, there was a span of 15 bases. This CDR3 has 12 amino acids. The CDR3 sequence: CSVRASWREQFF. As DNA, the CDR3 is TGCAGCGTTAGGGCTAGCTGGCGGGAGCAGTTCTTC.

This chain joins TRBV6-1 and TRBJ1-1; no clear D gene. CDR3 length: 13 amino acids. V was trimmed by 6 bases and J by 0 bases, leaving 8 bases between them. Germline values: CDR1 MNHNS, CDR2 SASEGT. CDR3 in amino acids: CASRNTMNTEAFF. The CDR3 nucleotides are TGTGCCAGCAGGAACACCATGAACACTGAAGCTTTCTTT.

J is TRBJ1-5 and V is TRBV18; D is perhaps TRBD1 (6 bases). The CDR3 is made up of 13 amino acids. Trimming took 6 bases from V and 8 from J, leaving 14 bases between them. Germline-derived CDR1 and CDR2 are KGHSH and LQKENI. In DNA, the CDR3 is TGTGCCAGCTCCCCCTGGGCAGGGGAGCCCCAGCATTTT. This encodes CASSPWAGEPQHF.

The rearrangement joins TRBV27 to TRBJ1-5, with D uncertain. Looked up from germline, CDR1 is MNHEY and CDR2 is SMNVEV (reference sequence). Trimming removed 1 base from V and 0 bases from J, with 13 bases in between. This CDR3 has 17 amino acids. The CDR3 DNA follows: TGTGCCAGCAGTTTATTTGGGGTTGGGTCTAGCAATCAGCCCCAGCATTTT. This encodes CASSLFGVGSSNQPQHF.

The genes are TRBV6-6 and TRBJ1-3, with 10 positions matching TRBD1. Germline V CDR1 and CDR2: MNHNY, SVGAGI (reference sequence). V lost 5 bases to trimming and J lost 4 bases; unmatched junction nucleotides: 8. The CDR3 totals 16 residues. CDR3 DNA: TGTGCCAGCAGTCAAACAGGGACAGGGGCGGGAAACACCATATATTTT. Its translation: CASSQTGTGAGNTIYF.

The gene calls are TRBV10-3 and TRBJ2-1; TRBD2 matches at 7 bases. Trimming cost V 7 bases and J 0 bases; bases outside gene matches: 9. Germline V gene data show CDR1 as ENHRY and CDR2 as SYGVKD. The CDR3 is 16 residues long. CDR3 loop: CAITSASGRSYNEQFF. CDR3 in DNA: TGTGCCATCACCTCGGCTAGCGGCCGCTCCTACAATGAGCAGTTCTTC.

The CDR3 DNA reads TGTGCCAGCATCCTGGGACAGGGGTACGCTGAAGCTTTCTTT. Protein sequence: CASILGQGYAEAFF. The chain has TRBV2 and TRBJ1-1, with 10 bases identical to TRBD1. Germline V gene data show CDR1 as SNHLY and CDR2 as FYNNEI. The V gene end was trimmed by 7 bases and the J gene end by 6 bases; junction bases not matched to a gene: 8. This CDR3 has 14 residues.

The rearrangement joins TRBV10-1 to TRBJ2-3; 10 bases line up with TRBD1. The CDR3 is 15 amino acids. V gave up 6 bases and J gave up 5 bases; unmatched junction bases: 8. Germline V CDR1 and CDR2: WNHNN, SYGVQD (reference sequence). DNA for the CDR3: TGCGCCAGCAGCCCCGGGACAGGGGTTGTAGATACGCAGTATTTT. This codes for CASSPGTGVVDTQYF.

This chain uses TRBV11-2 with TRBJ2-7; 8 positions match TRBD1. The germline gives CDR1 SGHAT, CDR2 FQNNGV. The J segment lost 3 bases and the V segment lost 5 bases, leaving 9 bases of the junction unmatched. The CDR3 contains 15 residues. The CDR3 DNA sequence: TGTGCCAGCAGCATGGCCGGGACAGGCCTCTACGAGCAGTACTTC. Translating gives CASSMAGTGLYEQYF. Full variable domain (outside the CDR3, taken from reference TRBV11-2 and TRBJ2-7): EAGVAQSPRYKIIEKRQSVAFWCNPISGHATLYWYQQILGQGPKLLIQFQNNGVVDDSQLPKDRFSAERLKGVDSTLKIQPAKLEDSAVYLCASSMAGTGLYEQYFGPGTRLTVT.

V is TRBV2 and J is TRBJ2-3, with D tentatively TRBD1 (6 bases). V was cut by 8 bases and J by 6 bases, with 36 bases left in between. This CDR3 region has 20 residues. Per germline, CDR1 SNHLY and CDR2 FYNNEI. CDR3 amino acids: CASDWGRTSTTGSFVDTQYF. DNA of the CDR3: TGTGCCAGCGATTGGGGTAGAACATCCACTACAGGGTCATTTGTCGATACGCAGTATTTT.

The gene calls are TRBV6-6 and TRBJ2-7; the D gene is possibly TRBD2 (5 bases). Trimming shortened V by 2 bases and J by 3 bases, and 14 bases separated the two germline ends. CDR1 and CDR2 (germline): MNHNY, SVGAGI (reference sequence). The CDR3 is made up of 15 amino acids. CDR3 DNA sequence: TGTGCCAGCAGTTACAAGCGGCAACTCATCTACGAGCAGTACTTC. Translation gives CASSYKRQLIYEQYF.

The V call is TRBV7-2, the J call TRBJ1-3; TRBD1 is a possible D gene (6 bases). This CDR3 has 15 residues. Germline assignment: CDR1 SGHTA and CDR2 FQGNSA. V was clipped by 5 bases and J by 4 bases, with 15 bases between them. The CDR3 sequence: CASSRSGGEGNTIYF. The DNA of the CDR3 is TGTGCCAGCAGCCGGTCGGGGGGCGAAGGAAACACCATATATTTT.

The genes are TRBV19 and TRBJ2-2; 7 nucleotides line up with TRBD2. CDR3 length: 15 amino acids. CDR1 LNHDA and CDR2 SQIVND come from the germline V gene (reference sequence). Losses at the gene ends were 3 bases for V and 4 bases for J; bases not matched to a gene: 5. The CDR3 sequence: CASSITGGATGELFF. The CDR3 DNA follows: TGTGCCAGTAGTATTACGGGGGGAGCCACCGGGGAGCTGTTTTTT.

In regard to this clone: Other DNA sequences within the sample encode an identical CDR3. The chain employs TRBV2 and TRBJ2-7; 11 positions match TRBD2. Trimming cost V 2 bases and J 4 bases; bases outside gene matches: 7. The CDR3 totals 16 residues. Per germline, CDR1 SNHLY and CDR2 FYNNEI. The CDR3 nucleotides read TGTGCCAGCAGTGAACAGCGGTCTAGCGGGAGGTACGAGCAGTACTTC. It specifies CASSEQRSSGRYEQYF.

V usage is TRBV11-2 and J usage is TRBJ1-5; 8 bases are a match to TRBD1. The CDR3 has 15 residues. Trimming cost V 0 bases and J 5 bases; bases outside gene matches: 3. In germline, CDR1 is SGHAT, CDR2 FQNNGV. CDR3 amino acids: CASSLEDRADQPQHF. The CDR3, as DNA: TGTGCCAGCAGCTTAGAGGACAGGGCCGATCAGCCCCAGCATTTT.

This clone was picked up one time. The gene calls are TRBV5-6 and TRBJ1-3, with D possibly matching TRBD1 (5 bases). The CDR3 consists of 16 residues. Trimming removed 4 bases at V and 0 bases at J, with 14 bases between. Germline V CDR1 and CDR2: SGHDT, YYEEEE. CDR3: CASSGRQRSSGNTIYF. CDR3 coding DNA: TGTGCCAGCAGCGGCCGACAGCGCTCCTCTGGAAACACCATATATTTT. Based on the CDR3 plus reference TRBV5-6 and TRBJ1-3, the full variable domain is DAGVTQSPTHLIKTRGQQVTLRCSPKSGHDTVSWYQQALGQGPQFIFQYYEEEERQRGNFPDRFSGHQFPNYSSELNVNALLLGDSALYLCASSGRQRSSGNTIYFGEGSWLTVV.

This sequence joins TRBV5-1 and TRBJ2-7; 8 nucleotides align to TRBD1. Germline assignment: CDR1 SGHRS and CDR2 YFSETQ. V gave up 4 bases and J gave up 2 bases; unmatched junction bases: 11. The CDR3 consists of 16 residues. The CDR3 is CASSLHSLGQAYEQYF. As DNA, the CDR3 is TGCGCCAGCAGCCTTCATTCGCTGGGACAGGCCTACGAGCAGTACTTC. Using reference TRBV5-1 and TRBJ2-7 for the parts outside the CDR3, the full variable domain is KAGVTQTPRYLIKTRGQQVTLSCSPISGHRSVSWYQQTPGQGLQFLFEYFSETQRNKGNFPGRFSGRQFSNSRSEMNVSTLELGDSALYLCASSLHSLGQAYEQYFGPGTRLTVT.

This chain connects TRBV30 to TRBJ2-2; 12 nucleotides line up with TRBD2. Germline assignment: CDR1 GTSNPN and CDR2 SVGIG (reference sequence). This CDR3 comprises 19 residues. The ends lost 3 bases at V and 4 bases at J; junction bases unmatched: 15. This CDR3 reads CAWRGRELAGGPSTGELFF. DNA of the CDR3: TGTGCCTGGAGAGGCAGGGAGCTAGCGGGGGGGCCGAGCACCGGGGAGCTGTTTTTT.

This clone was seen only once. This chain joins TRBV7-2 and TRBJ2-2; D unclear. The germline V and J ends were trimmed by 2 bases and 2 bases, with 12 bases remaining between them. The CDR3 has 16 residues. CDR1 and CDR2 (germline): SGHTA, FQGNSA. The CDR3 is CASSLMGGSNTGELFF. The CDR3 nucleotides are TGTGCCAGCAGCTTAATGGGCGGAAGTAACACCGGGGAGCTGTTTTTT.